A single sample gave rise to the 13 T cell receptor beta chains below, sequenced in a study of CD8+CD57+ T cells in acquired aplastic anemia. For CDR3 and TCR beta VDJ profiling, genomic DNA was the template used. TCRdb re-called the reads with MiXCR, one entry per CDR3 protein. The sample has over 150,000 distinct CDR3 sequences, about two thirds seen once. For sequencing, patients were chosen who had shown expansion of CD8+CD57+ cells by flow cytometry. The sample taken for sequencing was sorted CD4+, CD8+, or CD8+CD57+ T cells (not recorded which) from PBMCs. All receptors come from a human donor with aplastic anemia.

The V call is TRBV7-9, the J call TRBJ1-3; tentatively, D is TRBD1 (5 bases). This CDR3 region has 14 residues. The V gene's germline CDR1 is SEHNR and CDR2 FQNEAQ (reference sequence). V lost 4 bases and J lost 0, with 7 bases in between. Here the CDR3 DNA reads TGTGCCAGCAGCTGGGACTTCTCTGGAAACACCATATATTTT. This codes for CASSWDFSGNTIYF.

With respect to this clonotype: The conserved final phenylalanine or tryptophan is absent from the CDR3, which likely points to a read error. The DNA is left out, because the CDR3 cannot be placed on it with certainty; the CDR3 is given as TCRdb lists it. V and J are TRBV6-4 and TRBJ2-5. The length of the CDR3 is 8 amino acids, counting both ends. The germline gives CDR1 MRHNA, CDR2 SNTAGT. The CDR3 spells CASSDSII.

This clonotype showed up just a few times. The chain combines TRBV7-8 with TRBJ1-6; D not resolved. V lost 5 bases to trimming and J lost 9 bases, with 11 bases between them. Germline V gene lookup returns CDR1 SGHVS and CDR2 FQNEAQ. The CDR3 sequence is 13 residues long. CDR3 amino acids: CASSQKDVSPLHF. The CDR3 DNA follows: TGTGCCAGCAGCCAGAAGGACGTTTCACCCCTCCACTTT.

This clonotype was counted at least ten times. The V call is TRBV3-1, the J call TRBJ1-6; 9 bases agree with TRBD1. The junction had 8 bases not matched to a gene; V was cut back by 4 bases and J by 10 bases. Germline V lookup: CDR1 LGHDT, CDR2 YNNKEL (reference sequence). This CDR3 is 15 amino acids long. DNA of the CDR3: TGTGCCAGCAGCCCTCCGAGACAGGGGGGATCACCCCTCCACTTT. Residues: CASSPPRQGGSPLHF.

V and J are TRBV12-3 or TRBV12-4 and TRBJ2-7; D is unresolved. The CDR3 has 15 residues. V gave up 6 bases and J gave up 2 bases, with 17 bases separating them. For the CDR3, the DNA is TGTGCCAGCAGCCAAGATAGAGGCCAGACCTACGAGCAGTACTTC. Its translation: CASSQDRGQTYEQYF.

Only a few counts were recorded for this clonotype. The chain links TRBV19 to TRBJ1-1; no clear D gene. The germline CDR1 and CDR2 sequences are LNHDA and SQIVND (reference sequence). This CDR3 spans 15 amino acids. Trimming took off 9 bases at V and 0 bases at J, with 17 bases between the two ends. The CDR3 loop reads CASRSQVLMNTEAFF. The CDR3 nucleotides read TGTGCCAGCAGAAGCCAGGTGCTGATGAACACTGAAGCTTTCTTT.

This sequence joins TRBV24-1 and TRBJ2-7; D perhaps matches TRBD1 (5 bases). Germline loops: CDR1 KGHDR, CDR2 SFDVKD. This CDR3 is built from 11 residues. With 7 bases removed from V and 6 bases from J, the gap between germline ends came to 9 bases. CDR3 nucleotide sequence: TGTGCCACCAGGCAGGGCGCCGAGCAGTACTTC. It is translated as CATRQGAEQYF.

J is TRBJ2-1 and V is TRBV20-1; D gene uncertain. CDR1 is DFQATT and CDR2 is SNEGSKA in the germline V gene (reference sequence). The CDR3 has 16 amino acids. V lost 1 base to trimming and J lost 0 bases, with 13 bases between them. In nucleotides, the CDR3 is TGCAGTGCTAGAGTGTCGGGTTCGAGCTCCTACAATGAGCAGTTCTTC. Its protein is CSARVSGSSSYNEQFF.

In nucleotides, the CDR3 is TGTGCCAGCAGCTTAGTTGGGACTACCTACAATGAGCAGTTCTTC. It is translated as CASSLVGTTYNEQFF. This rearrangement joins TRBV7-2 to TRBJ2-1; the match to TRBD2 covers 7 bases. The V gene's germline CDR1 is SGHTA and CDR2 FQGNSA. CDR3 length equals 15 residues. J gave up 2 bases and V 1 base, and 2 bases lay outside the gene matches.

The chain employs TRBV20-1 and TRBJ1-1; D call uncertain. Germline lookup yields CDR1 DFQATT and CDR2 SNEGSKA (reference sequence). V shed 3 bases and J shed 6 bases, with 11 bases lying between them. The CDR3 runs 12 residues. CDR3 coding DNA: TGCAGTGCTAGCGGTGGGCCCGCTGAAGCTTTCTTT. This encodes CSASGGPAEAFF.

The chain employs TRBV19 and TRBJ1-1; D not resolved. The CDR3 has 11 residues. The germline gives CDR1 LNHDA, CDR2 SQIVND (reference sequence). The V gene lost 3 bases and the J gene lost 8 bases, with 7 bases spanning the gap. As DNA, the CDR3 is TGTGCCAGTAGTATTGGGAGGGAAGCTTTCTTT. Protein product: CASSIGREAFF.

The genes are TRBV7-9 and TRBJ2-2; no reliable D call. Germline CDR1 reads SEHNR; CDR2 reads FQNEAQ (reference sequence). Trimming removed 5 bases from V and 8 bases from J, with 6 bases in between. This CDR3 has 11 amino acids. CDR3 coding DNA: TGTGCCAGCAGCCCGCAAGGGGAGCTGTTTTTT. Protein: CASSPQGELFF.

As DNA, the CDR3 is TGCGCCAGCACCCAGACGGGGGGCCCCACAGATACGCAGTATTTT. Its protein is CASTQTGGPTDTQYF. The chain recombines TRBV10-2 with TRBJ2-3, with D possibly being TRBD2 (7 bases). Germline CDR1 is WSHSY and CDR2 is SAAADI. V was shortened by 7 bases and J by 2 bases, with 16 bases between the two germline ends. The CDR3 runs to 15 residues.